These T cell receptor beta chains were read from a single sample in a study of T-cell reconstitution after alpha-beta-depleted transplantation in children. TCRdb fed the PCR reads into MiXCR, producing one record per CDR3 protein. The table includes almost 500,000 distinct CDR3 sequences, 10% detected once. The input for sequencing was PBMCs, taken before TCRalphabeta/CD19-depleted stem cell transplant. These receptors were taken from a child aged 2-15 years with inherited bone marrow failure, due to receive a stem cell transplant. Both conserved end residues are part of each CDR3. D genes are given only for firm matches. The size field is filled for only some rows; it gives once, few, many or a size class.

V gene	clone size	J gene	D gene	CDR3 protein	CDR3 DNA
TRBV5-1	many	TRBJ2-1	NA	CASSLGITDEQFF	TGCGCCAGCAGCCTGGGGATTACGGATGAGCAGTTCTTC
TRBV5-1	many	TRBJ2-1	NA	CASSLALDGSYNEQFF	TGCGCCAGCAGCTTGGCCTTGGATGGCTCCTACAATGAGCAGTTCTTC
TRBV4-3	many	TRBJ2-5	TRBD2	CASSLTSGSGETQYF	TGCGCCAGCAGCCTAACTAGCGGGAGTGGAGAGACCCAGTACTTC
TRBV4-2	many	TRBJ2-1	TRBD2	CASSQQLSGLAGLSSYNEQFF	TGTGCCAGCAGCCAACAACTATCTGGGCTAGCGGGATTGAGCTCCTACAATGAGCAGTTCTTC
TRBV3-1	NA	TRBJ2-1	NA	CASSQELLDEQFF	TGTGCCAGCAGCCAAGAGCTTCTGGATGAGCAGTTCTTC
TRBV4-3	NA	TRBJ2-1	TRBD2	CASSQDRREGSYEQFF	TGCGCCAGCAGCCAAGATCGGCGGGAGGGTAGCTATGAGCAGTTCTTC
TRBV29-1	many	TRBJ2-3	NA	CSVEDPRSTDTQYF	TGCAGCGTTGAAGATCCGAGAAGCACAGATACGCAGTATTTT
TRBV20-1	many	TRBJ2-1	TRBD2	CSARGAGAYNEQFF	TGCAGTGCTAGGGGAGCGGGAGCCTACAATGAGCAGTTCTTC
TRBV7-2	many	TRBJ1-1	NA	CASSLIRDSNEAFF	TGTGCCAGCAGCTTAATTCGCGACAGCAATGAAGCTTTCTTT
TRBV5-5	many	TRBJ2-7	NA	CASSLRGPLSYEQYF	TGTGCCAGCAGCTTGAGAGGACCGCTCTCCTACGAGCAGTACTTC
TRBV7-9	many	TRBJ1-1	TRBD1	CASSLDRDRVTEAFF	TGTGCCAGCAGCCTCGACCGGGACAGGGTGACTGAAGCTTTCTTT
TRBV2	many	TRBJ2-4	TRBD1	CASSEEGIQGAPTKNIQYF	TGTGCCAGCAGTGAAGAGGGGATCCAGGGGGCGCCTACCAAAAACATTCAGTACTTC
TRBV5-1	many	TRBJ2-7	NA	CASSLGRDPIF	TGCGCCAGCAGCTTGGGCCGGGATCCAATCTTC
TRBV27	NA	TRBJ2-1	NA	CASSFTRGRVAEQFF	TGTGCCAGCAGTTTCACCAGGGGGAGGGTTGCTGAGCAGTTCTTC
TRBV29-1	many	TRBJ2-1	NA	CSVDPGSYNEQFF	TGCAGCGTTGATCCAGGCTCCTACAATGAGCAGTTCTTC
TRBV7-2	many	TRBJ2-4	NA	CASSLIGMTKNIQYF	TGTGCCAGCAGCTTAATCGGGATGACTAAAAACATTCAGTACTTC
TRBV10-3	few	TRBJ1-5	NA	CAISPGPTWGSNQPQHF	TGTGCCATCAGTCCGGGGCCCACTTGGGGTAGCAATCAGCCCCAGCATTTT
TRBV20-1	NA	TRBJ2-3	TRBD2	CSARDLREGLRDTQYF	TGCAGTGCTAGAGATCTGCGGGAGGGCCTGAGGGATACGCAGTATTTT
TRBV29-1	many	TRBJ2-2	NA	CSAPAGSNTGELFF	TGCAGCGCTCCAGCGGGCTCCAACACCGGGGAGCTGTTTTTT
TRBV20-1	many	TRBJ2-5	TRBD2	CSALTSEQETQYF	TGCAGTGCTTTGACTAGCGAACAAGAGACCCAGTACTTC
TRBV7-9	many	TRBJ2-7	TRBD1	CASSLGVGTESYEQYF	TGTGCCAGCAGCTTAGGGGTCGGGACAGAGTCCTACGAGCAGTACTTC
TRBV7-2	many	TRBJ2-5	NA	CASSPPYSQETQYF	TGTGCCAGCAGCCCTCCTTACAGTCAAGAGACCCAGTACTTC
TRBV27	many	TRBJ2-5	TRBD2	CASSSLGLAGETQYF	TGTGCCAGCTCCTCGCTGGGGCTAGCGGGAGAGACCCAGTACTTC
TRBV6-1	many	TRBJ2-2	NA	CASSPWGGGTGELFF	TGTGCCAGCAGTCCCTGGGGGGGCGGGACCGGGGAGCTGTTTTTT
TRBV12-3/TRBV12-4	many	TRBJ2-3	NA	CASSFSAGTTDTQYF	TGTGCCAGCAGTTTTTCGGCAGGAACCACAGATACGCAGTATTTT
TRBV3-1	NA	TRBJ2-7	NA	CASSQDSPLRSSYEQYF	TGTGCCAGCAGCCAAGATTCCCCTTTGCGTAGCTCCTACGAGCAGTACTTC
TRBV27	NA	TRBJ1-2	TRBD1	CARPGQGARYGYTF	TGTGCCAGACCGGGACAGGGGGCTCGCTATGGCTACACCTTC
TRBV10-2	many	TRBJ2-3	TRBD1	CASSEFQGEGSDTQYF	TGCGCCAGCAGTGAGTTTCAGGGGGAAGGATCAGATACGCAGTATTTT
TRBV5-1	NA	TRBJ1-4	NA	CASSPTSLLQARNEKLFF	TGCGCCAGCAGCCCAACCTCTTTATTACAGGCTAGGAATGAAAAACTGTTTTTT